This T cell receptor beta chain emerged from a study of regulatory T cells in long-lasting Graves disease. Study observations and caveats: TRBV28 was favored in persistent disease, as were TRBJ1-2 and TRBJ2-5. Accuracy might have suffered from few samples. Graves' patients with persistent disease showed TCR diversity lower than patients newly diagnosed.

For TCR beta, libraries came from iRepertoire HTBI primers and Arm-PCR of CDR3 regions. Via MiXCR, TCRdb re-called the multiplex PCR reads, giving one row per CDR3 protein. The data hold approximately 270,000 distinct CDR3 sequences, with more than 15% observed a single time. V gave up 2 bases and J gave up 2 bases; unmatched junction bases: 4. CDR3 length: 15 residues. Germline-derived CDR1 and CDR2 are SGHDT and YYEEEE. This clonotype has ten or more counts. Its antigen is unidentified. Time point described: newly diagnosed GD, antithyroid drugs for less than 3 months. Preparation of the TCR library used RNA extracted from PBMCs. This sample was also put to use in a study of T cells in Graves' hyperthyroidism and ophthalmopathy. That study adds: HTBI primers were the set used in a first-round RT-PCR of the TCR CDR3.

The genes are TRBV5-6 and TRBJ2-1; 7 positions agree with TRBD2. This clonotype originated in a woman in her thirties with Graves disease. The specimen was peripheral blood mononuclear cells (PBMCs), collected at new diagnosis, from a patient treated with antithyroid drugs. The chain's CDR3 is CASSFRGVTYNEQFF. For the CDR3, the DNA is TGTGCCAGCAGCTTCCGGGGGGTGACCTACAATGAGCAGTTCTTC.